This T cell receptor (beta chain) was sequenced in a study of blood T cells in healthy people across ages. Study summary: Every two T cells gave about one barcoded beta molecule via template switching. Regarding the study as a whole: Estimates of diversity drawn from one million T cells were considered underestimates. Donors of long life had a larger count of naive CD4+ cells and greater diversity than aged donors.

This CDR3 region has 15 residues. CDR1 MNHEY and CDR2 SVGEGT come from the germline V gene. V was pared by 6 bases and J by 2 bases, with 17 bases between. Together with a sample-barcoded 5' primer, a J-beta primer mix was included in a second PCR lasting about 6 to 11 cycles. From the 5' RACE reads, TCRdb called clonotypes with MiXCR, one entry per CDR3 protein. The table records 1 million or so distinct CDR3 sequences, approximately 25% of them present only once. This clonotype was counted between two and nine times. As yet, its antigen is unknown. Approximately 10 milliliters of peripheral blood were drawn from each donor into EDTA-treated tubes. These records were also assigned to another study, of T cells of mothers and their children.

Material: blood. This receptor was identified in a girl aged 2 to 10 in good health. This rearrangement joins TRBV6-2 or TRBV6-3 to TRBJ2-7; the D gene is possibly TRBD2 (5 bases). This CDR3 is CASSIGGGFPYEQYF. The CDR3 nucleotides are TGTGCCAGCAGCATCGGAGGTGGTTTCCCCTACGAGCAGTACTTC.